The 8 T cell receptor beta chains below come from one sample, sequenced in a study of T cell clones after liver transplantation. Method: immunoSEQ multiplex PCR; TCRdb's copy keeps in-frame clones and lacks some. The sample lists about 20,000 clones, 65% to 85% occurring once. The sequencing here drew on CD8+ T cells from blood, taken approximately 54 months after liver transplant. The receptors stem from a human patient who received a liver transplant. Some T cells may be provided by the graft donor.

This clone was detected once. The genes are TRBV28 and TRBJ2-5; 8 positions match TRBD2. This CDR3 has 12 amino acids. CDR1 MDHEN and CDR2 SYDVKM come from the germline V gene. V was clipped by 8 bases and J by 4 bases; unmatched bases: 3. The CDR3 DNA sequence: TGTGCCAGCCGGGGGGGGCTAGAGACCCAGTACTTC. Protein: CASRGGLETQYF.

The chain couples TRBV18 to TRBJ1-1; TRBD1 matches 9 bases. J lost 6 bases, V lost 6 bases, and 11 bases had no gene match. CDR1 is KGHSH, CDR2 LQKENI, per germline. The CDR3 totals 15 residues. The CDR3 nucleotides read TGTGCCAGCTCCCAAAAATTGGACAGGGGCCCTGAAGCTTTCTTT. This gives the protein CASSQKLDRGPEAFF.

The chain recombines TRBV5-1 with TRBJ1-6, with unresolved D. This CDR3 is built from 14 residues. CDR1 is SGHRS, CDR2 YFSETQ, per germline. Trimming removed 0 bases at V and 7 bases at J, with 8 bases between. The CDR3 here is CASSLGAGNSPLHF. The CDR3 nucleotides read TGCGCCAGCAGCTTGGGAGCAGGCAATTCACCCCTCCACTTT.

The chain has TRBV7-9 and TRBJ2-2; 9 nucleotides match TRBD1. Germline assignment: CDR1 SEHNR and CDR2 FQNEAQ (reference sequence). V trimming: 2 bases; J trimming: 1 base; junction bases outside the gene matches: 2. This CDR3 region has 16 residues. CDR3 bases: TGTGCCAGCAGCTTAAAGGACAGGGGGAACACCGGGGAGCTGTTTTTT. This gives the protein CASSLKDRGNTGELFF. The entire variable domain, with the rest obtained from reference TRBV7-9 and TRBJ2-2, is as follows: DTGVSQNPRHKITKRGQNVTFRCDPISEHNRLYWYRQTLGQGPEFLTYFQNEAQLEKSRLLSDRFSAERPKGSFSTLEIQRTEQGDSAMYLCASSLKDRGNTGELFFGEGSRLTVL.

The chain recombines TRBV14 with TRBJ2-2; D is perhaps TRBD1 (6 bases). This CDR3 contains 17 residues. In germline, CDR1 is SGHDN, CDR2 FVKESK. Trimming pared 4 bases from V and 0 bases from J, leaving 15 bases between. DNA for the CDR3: TGTGCCAGCAGCCCAAATACAGGGATCGCGAACACCGGGGAGCTGTTTTTT. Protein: CASSPNTGIANTGELFF.

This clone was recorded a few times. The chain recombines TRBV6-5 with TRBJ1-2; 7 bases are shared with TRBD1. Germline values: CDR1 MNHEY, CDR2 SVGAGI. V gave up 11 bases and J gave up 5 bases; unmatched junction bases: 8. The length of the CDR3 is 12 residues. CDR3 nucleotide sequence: TGTGCCTCGGGACAGCCTCATTATGGCTACACCTTC. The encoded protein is CASGQPHYGYTF.

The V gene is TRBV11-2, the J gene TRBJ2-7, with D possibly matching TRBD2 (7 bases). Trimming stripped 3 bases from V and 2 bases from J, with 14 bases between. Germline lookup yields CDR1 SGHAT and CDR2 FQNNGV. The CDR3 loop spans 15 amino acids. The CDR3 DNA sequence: TGTGCCAGCAGCTTGTCTCTAGGGGGGGCCTACGAGCAGTACTTC. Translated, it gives CASSLSLGGAYEQYF.

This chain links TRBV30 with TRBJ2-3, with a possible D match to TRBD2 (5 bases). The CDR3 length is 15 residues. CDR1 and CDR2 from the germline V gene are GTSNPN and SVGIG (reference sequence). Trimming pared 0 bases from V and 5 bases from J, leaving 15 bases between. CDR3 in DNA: TGTGCCTGGAGTGTCGGAGGTAACCCGGGAGATACGCAGTATTTT. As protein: CAWSVGGNPGDTQYF.